The clone carrying this T cell receptor (beta chain) was counted at least ten times. The source of the sample is a study of T cells in Graves' hyperthyroidism and ophthalmopathy. Diagnoses were established using clinical symptoms, serum thyroxine and TRAb, thyroid ultrasound and orbital computed tomography. RNA transcripts yielded amplified TCR beta CDR3 regions. The primer set for the first-round RT-PCR of the TCR CDR3 was HTBI. TCRdb re-analysed the multiplex PCR reads in MiXCR, keeping a single row per CDR3 protein. The sample contains about 570,000 distinct CDR3 sequences, around 46% of which appear only once. The V gene lost 4 bases and the J gene lost 5 bases, with 8 bases spanning the gap. The germline gives CDR1 MNHEY, CDR2 SVGEGT. The CDR3 contains 12 residues.

The clonotype comes from an adult woman with Graves' disease, either hyperthyroidism or ophthalmopathy (not recorded which). Sequenced: peripheral blood or thyroid tissue (not recorded which). V usage is TRBV6-2 or TRBV6-3 and J usage is TRBJ2-5; no definite D call. The DNA of the CDR3 is TGTGCCAGCAGTTTTCGGACGGAGACCCAGTACTTC. It yields the protein CASSFRTETQYF.